Shown below are 30 T cell receptor beta chains from a single sample sequenced in a study of T cells expressing NK-cell markers. From its re-call of the 5' RACE reads, TCRdb lists each CDR3 protein once, without DNA. The listing records some 410,000 distinct CDR3 sequences. Material for sequencing was blood T cells: a sorted CD56 or NKG2C T cell subset, CD4+ or CD8+ T cells, or bulk PBMC T cells (not recorded which). These receptors were collected from a woman aged 18-70 years in good health.

V and J are TRBV15 and TRBJ2-5. The CDR3 is 12 amino acids. CDR1 is LNHNV, CDR2 YYDKDF, per germline (reference sequence). CDR3 in amino acids: CATSRVGETQYF. Full variable domain (missing parts from reference TRBV15 and TRBJ2-5): DAMVIQNPRYQVTQFGKPVTLSCSQTLNHNVMYWYQQKSSQAPKLLFHYYDKDFNNEADTPDNFQSRRPNTSFCFLDIRSPGLGDTAMYLCATSRVGETQYFGPGTRLLVL.

CDR3 sequence: CASSPDREYNEQFF. The chain uses TRBV27 and TRBJ2-1; TCRdb names TRBD1, which stays unverified in the absence of DNA. This CDR3 has 14 amino acids. Germline V lookup: CDR1 MNHEY, CDR2 SMNVEV (reference sequence).

The chain carries TRBV6-5 and TRBJ1-2. The length of the CDR3 is 14 residues. Germline-derived CDR1 and CDR2 are MNHEY and SVGAGI. The CDR3 loop is CASSYSSRNYGYTF.

The V gene is TRBV5-8, the J gene TRBJ2-5; TCRdb picks TRBD2, but there is no DNA to check that call. CDR3 size: 15 residues. Per the germline V gene, CDR1 is SGHTS and CDR2 is YDEGEE. CDR3 region: CASRVLGGEQETQYF.

V gene TRBV12-3 or TRBV12-4 combines with J gene TRBJ1-4; the D call from TCRdb, TRBD1, cannot be confirmed without DNA. The CDR3 spans 15 residues. This CDR3 is CASTVFGQGGEKLFF.

J is TRBJ2-1 and V is TRBV7-3; TCRdb reports TRBD2, a call that lacks DNA to check it against. This CDR3 contains 19 residues. Germline V gene sequence: CDR1 SGHTA, CDR2 FQGTGA. CDR3 in amino acids: CASSLNPLAGVGGKNEQFF.

CDR3 sequence reads: CSVGEGEAYEQYF. This chain joins TRBV29-1 and TRBJ2-7; the TCRdb D gene call, TRBD2, has no DNA to confirm it. The CDR3 loop spans 13 amino acids. Germline V gives CDR1 SQVTM, CDR2 ANQGSEA.

J is TRBJ2-3 and V is TRBV6-2 or TRBV6-3; the TRBD2 assignment by TCRdb is unverifiable without DNA. In germline, CDR1 is MNHEY, CDR2 SVGEGT. This CDR3 is built from 16 residues. The CDR3 loop is CASSYSAGGITDTQYF.

J is TRBJ2-2 and V is TRBV29-1; checking the TCRdb D call of TRBD1 is not possible without DNA. This CDR3 contains 13 residues. Germline values: CDR1 SQVTM, CDR2 ANQGSEA. This CDR3 is CSVGGSSTGELFF.

This chain connects TRBV7-2 to TRBJ2-1; the TRBD2 assignment by TCRdb is unverifiable without DNA. CDR1 is SGHTA, CDR2 FQGNSA, per germline. The CDR3 contains 14 residues. CDR3 sequence reads: CASSLRSRGNEQFF.

V and J are TRBV10-2 and TRBJ2-3. This CDR3 is built from 13 residues. CDR1 and CDR2 (germline): WSHSY, SAAADI. The CDR3 here is CASRTLSTDTQYF.

This sequence joins TRBV19 and TRBJ2-1; TCRdb's D gene call, TRBD2, goes unchecked for lack of DNA. The V gene's germline CDR1 is LNHDA and CDR2 SQIVND (reference sequence). This CDR3 contains 14 residues. CDR3 sequence reads: CASRPVGREDEQFF.

The V gene is TRBV12-3 or TRBV12-4, the J gene TRBJ1-1; TCRdb selects TRBD1, and the lack of DNA leaves this call unchecked. This CDR3 comprises 13 residues. CDR3 sequence reads: CATPGRMNTEAFF.

The chain is built from TRBV5-5 and TRBJ1-1; TCRdb gives TRBD1 as the D gene, but with no DNA this cannot be confirmed. The CDR3 sequence is 15 residues long. The germline V gene encodes CDR1 SGHKS and CDR2 YYEKEE (reference sequence). CDR3 loop: CASSPWGLTNTEAFF.

V usage is TRBV20-1 and J usage is TRBJ2-7; with no DNA, the TCRdb D assignment of TRBD2 cannot be verified. This CDR3 contains 12 residues. Germline V gene sequence: CDR1 DFQATT, CDR2 SNEGSKA (reference sequence). The chain's CDR3 is CSAWDGLREQYF.

J is TRBJ1-5 and V is TRBV20-1. Germline CDR1 DFQATT, CDR2 SNEGSKA (reference sequence). The CDR3 sequence is 15 residues long. The CDR3 region is CSARRGTRRNQPQHF.

The chain recombines TRBV2 with TRBJ2-5. Germline-derived CDR1 and CDR2 are SNHLY and FYNNEI. CDR3 length equals 12 residues. The CDR3 region is CAGSQPQETQYF.

The CDR3 sequence is CASSPQASYTTDTQYF. The V call is TRBV7-2, the J call TRBJ2-3; TCRdb gives TRBD2 as the D gene, but with no DNA this cannot be confirmed. CDR3 length: 16 amino acids. Germline-derived CDR1 and CDR2 are SGHTA and FQGNSA.

V usage is TRBV30 and J usage is TRBJ2-1; TCRdb outputs TRBD1, but without DNA this stays unchecked. Germline V gene lookup returns CDR1 GTSNPN and CDR2 SVGIG (reference sequence). CDR3 length: 14 amino acids. This CDR3 reads CAWRDSDSYNEQFF.

This chain joins TRBV5-1 and TRBJ1-6. CDR1 and CDR2 from the germline V gene are SGHRS and YFSETQ. The CDR3 runs to 12 residues. CDR3 amino acids: CASSLDNSPLHF.

The chain combines TRBV25-1 with TRBJ2-2. CDR3 length: 16 amino acids. The germline V gene encodes CDR1 MGHDK and CDR2 SYGVNS. The chain's CDR3 is CASSDWSANRAGELFF.

V gene TRBV2 combines with J gene TRBJ1-1. The V gene's germline CDR1 is SNHLY and CDR2 FYNNEI. The CDR3 length is 14 residues. CDR3 loop: CASSAWTGNTEAFF.

J is TRBJ1-2 and V is TRBV20-1; the TRBD1 assignment by TCRdb is unverifiable without DNA. The V gene's germline CDR1 is DFQATT and CDR2 SNEGSKA (reference sequence). The CDR3 has 14 amino acids. The CDR3 region is CSASAGREYDGYTF.

Here the CDR3 reads CSAAAVGQGGQPQHF. V and J are TRBV20-1 and TRBJ1-5; without DNA, the TCRdb call of TRBD1 cannot be checked. CDR1 and CDR2 (germline): DFQATT, SNEGSKA (reference sequence). The CDR3 is made up of 15 amino acids.

The chain has TRBV12-3 or TRBV12-4 and TRBJ1-2; TCRdb returns TRBD1, unconfirmable since there is no DNA. The CDR3 covers 15 residues. The CDR3 here is CASTAFVQGKYGYTF.

CDR3 protein: CASSGRKTTNEKLFF. V is TRBV11-2 and J is TRBJ1-4. The CDR3 extends over 15 amino acids. Per the germline V gene, CDR1 is SGHAT and CDR2 is FQNNGV.

This chain uses TRBV10-3 with TRBJ1-5; as DNA is missing, the TRBD1 call by TCRdb cannot be tested. The CDR3 sequence is 15 residues long. Per germline, CDR1 ENHRY and CDR2 SYGVKD. The CDR3 protein is CAISESSAGHQPQHF.

The J gene is TRBJ1-5, the V gene TRBV7-8. The CDR3 contains 14 residues. Germline lookup yields CDR1 SGHVS and CDR2 FQNEAQ. CDR3 amino acids: CASSSGPYNQPQHF.

The rearrangement joins TRBV29-1 to TRBJ2-1; absent DNA, TCRdb's TRBD2 call cannot be checked. The CDR3 length is 16 residues. Looked up from germline, CDR1 is SQVTM and CDR2 is ANQGSEA. CDR3 loop: CSVGGTSGSSGNEQFF.

This chain uses TRBV20-1 with TRBJ1-5. Germline-derived CDR1 and CDR2 are DFQATT and SNEGSKA (reference sequence). This CDR3 is built from 13 residues. The CDR3 protein is CSASPESNQPQHF.